This T cell receptor beta chain emerged from a study of control samples from healthy donors and cancer patients. The CDR3 contains 15 residues. Per the germline V gene, CDR1 is KGHSH and CDR2 is LQKENI. Trimming took off 4 bases at V and 0 bases at J, with 9 bases between the two ends. Clones were read by immunoSEQ multiplex PCR, and TCRdb kept only the in-frame ones, dropping some. Of about 180,000 clones listed, around nine tenths are singletons. V is TRBV18 and J is TRBJ1-4; D is possibly TRBD1 (6 bases). Input material: blood. The TCR comes from a man under 40 in good health. The CDR3 region has the DNA TGTGCCAGCTCACAGGACAGCGCAACTAATGAAAAACTGTTTTTT. Encoded protein: CASSQDSATNEKLFF.